A single sample gave rise to the 23 T cell receptor beta chains below, sequenced in a study of cytomegalovirus exposure and HLA in healthy donors (dated by TCRdb to 2016 to 2017). Receptors were amplified or captured by the immunoSEQ multiplex PCR assay. For the multiplex PCR, a mixture combining 60 forward primers for TCR Vbeta segments and 13 reverse primers for TCR Jbeta segments was used. What TCRdb holds here is the immuneACCESS table cut down to in-frame rearrangements. Part of the clones is not present; checked against another copy, under half of the missing clones reflect an unresolved V gene, and the others are unexplained. In this sample the table shows some 140,000 clones, around 70% of which occur a single time. The ten most abundant clones make up 2.1% of the sample. Sequencing was carried out using PBMCs. The receptor set was obtained from a man aged 25-40 years in good health and CMV-seronegative.

This sequence joins TRBV5-1 and TRBJ2-5; 9 positions match TRBD2. The germline CDR1 and CDR2 sequences are SGHRS and YFSETQ. Unmatched junction bases numbered 7, after V lost 0 bases and J lost 4 bases. The CDR3 runs to 16 residues. CDR3 amino acids: CASSLVASGVRETQYF. The CDR3 DNA is TGCGCCAGCAGCTTGGTGGCTAGCGGGGTCAGAGAGACCCAGTACTTC.

V usage is TRBV5-8 and J usage is TRBJ1-2, with TRBD1 matching over 7 bases. Germline CDR1 is SGHTS and CDR2 is YDEGEE. The trim removed 4 bases at V and 8 bases at J, leaving 17 bases unmatched. The CDR3 covers 16 residues. CDR3 in amino acids: CASSTYRGEIGMGYTF. DNA of the CDR3: TGTGCCAGCAGCACCTACAGGGGCGAGATCGGGATGGGCTACACCTTC.

This chain connects TRBV7-7 to TRBJ2-1; 9 nucleotides line up with TRBD1. CDR1 and CDR2 (germline): SSHAT, FNYEAQ (reference sequence). J gave up 2 bases and V 3 bases, and 2 bases lay outside the gene matches. The CDR3 is 15 residues long. The CDR3 protein is CASSLGQGPYNEQFF. The CDR3 DNA follows: TGTGCCAGCAGCTTGGGACAGGGTCCCTACAATGAGCAGTTCTTC. Looking up the rest from reference TRBV7-7 and TRBJ2-1 gives the full variable domain: GAGVSQSPRYKVTKRGQDVTLRCDPISSHATLYWYQQALGQGPEFLTYFNYEAQPDKSGLPSDRFSAERPEGSISTLTIQRTEQRDSAMYRCASSLGQGPYNEQFFGPGTRLTVL.

The V and J genes are TRBV7-9 and TRBJ1-1, with D hard to call. Trimming shortened V by 8 bases and J by 8 bases, and 12 bases separated the two germline ends. CDR1 is SEHNR and CDR2 is FQNEAQ in the germline V gene (reference sequence). This CDR3 is 11 amino acids long. CDR3 coding DNA: TGTGCCAGCGGGGAGACTGACGAAGCTTTCTTT. It encodes CASGETDEAFF.

As regards this clone: A read error may account for a junction end that differs from germline. V gene TRBV7-2 combines with J gene TRBJ2-5; no clear D. Matching the DNA end better, TRBJ2-7 makes the J call doubtful. The germline gives CDR1 SGHTA, CDR2 FQGNSA. The length of the CDR3 is 13 residues. The CDR3 DNA reads TGCGCCAGCAGCTTAGGCAGGATCTACGAGCAGTACTTC. Protein: CASSLGRIYEQYF.

This clone has just a few counts. The rearrangement joins TRBV5-4 to TRBJ2-5; 8 bases align to TRBD2. The CDR3 is 16 amino acids. The V gene end was trimmed by 1 base and the J gene end by 5 bases; junction bases not matched to a gene: 10. Germline CDR1 reads SGHNT; CDR2 reads YYREEE (reference sequence). The CDR3 nucleotides read TGTGCCAGCAGCTTGAACGGGGGGGGGCCGGGGGAGACCCAGTACTTC. Its protein product is CASSLNGGGPGETQYF.

This clone came up a few times. The V call is TRBV6-1, the J call TRBJ2-1; TRBD2 agrees at 11 bases. The CDR3 has 17 residues. J gave up 8 bases and V 3 bases, and 12 bases lay outside the gene matches. Germline CDR1 is MNHNS and CDR2 is SASEGT. The CDR3 DNA reads as TGTGCCAGCAGTGAGCTTCTGGGACTAGCGGCCGGGGATGAGCAGTTCTTC. The encoded protein is CASSELLGLAAGDEQFF.

The chain couples TRBV19 to TRBJ1-2; unclear D gene. V was shortened by 5 bases and J by 7 bases, with 14 bases between the two germline ends. The CDR3 consists of 13 residues. Germline V gene data show CDR1 as LNHDA and CDR2 as SQIVND (reference sequence). The CDR3 nucleotides are TGTGCCAGTAGTGCCCACGGAGGAAGTGGCTACACCTTC. It specifies CASSAHGGSGYTF.

The genes are TRBV5-1 and TRBJ2-1; D is possibly TRBD2 (5 bases). The CDR3 runs to 14 residues. Deletions cut 10 bases from V and 0 bases from J, with 14 bases between. Germline lookup yields CDR1 SGHRS and CDR2 YFSETQ. The CDR3 nucleotides read TGCGCCTGCGGGCCGGGCGACTCCTACAATGAGCAGTTCTTC. This sequence encodes CACGPGDSYNEQFF. Full variable domain (remainder filled in from reference TRBV5-1 and TRBJ2-1): KAGVTQTPRYLIKTRGQQVTLSCSPISGHRSVSWYQQTPGQGLQFLFEYFSETQRNKGNFPGRFSGRQFSNSRSEMNVSTLELGDSALYLCACGPGDSYNEQFFGPGTRLTVL.

The rearrangement uses TRBV5-1 and TRBJ1-3; D is perhaps TRBD1 (6 bases). Trimming cost V 4 bases and J 0 bases, with 11 bases left between them. The CDR3 loop spans 15 amino acids. CDR1 is SGHRS and CDR2 is YFSETQ in the germline V gene. The CDR3: CASSGTGSSGNTIYF. In DNA form, the CDR3 reads TGCGCCAGCAGCGGAACAGGGAGCTCTGGAAACACCATATATTTT.

About this clone: Other DNA sequences in this sample translate to the same CDR3. The CDR3 spells CASSVGQGTYEQYF. DNA of the CDR3: TGTGCCAGCAGCGTAGGGCAGGGGACCTACGAGCAGTACTTC. The chain recombines TRBV9 with TRBJ2-7; D may be TRBD1 (6 bases). Trimming took 0 bases from V and 2 from J, leaving 9 bases between them. Looked up from germline, CDR1 is SGDLS and CDR2 is YYNGEE. The CDR3 has 14 residues.

The V and J genes are TRBV19 and TRBJ1-5, with D unclear. In germline, CDR1 is LNHDA, CDR2 SQIVND (reference sequence). Trimming removed 3 bases at V and 6 bases at J, with 21 bases between. The CDR3 consists of 17 residues. DNA for the CDR3: TGTGCCAGTAGTATCTCCTTTGCGACTACAGCGATTCAGCCCCAGCATTTT. This sequence encodes CASSISFATTAIQPQHF.

A remark on this clone: An end of the junction does not agree with germline; a read error may underlie this. This chain links TRBV20-1 with TRBJ1-2; D may be TRBD1 (5 bases). This CDR3 contains 10 residues. Germline assignment: CDR1 DFQATT and CDR2 SNEGSKA (reference sequence). The CDR3 loop is CSARGQGIHF. The CDR3 coding sequence is TGCAGTGCTAGAGGGCAGGGAATCCACTTC.

CDR3 sequence reads: CASSPRDRGDEQYF. Written as DNA, the CDR3 is TGTGCCAGCTCACCACGGGACAGGGGTGACGAGCAGTACTTC. This chain links TRBV18 with TRBJ2-7, with 10 bases lining up with TRBD1. The CDR3 covers 14 residues. V dropped 1 base and J dropped 5; count of bases not matched to a gene: 2. Germline V gene sequence: CDR1 KGHSH, CDR2 LQKENI.

This clone was observed a few times. The chain is built from TRBV5-6 and TRBJ2-1; 12 bases agree with TRBD2. The CDR3 runs 16 residues. CDR1 SGHDT and CDR2 YYEEEE come from the germline V gene. J lost 4 bases, V lost 4 bases, and 6 bases had no gene match. The CDR3 loop is CASSRSGLAGYNEQFF. CDR3 DNA: TGTGCCAGCAGCCGTTCCGGACTAGCGGGGTACAATGAGCAGTTCTTC.

The chain uses TRBV9 and TRBJ2-7, with 9 bases fitting TRBD1. Trimming took 4 bases from V and 4 from J; bases not matched to a gene: 6. CDR1 and CDR2 from the germline V gene are SGDLS and YYNGEE. The CDR3 runs 14 residues. The CDR3 sequence is CASSPHRGPYEQYF. The CDR3 DNA is TGTGCCAGCAGCCCCCACAGGGGGCCTTACGAGCAGTACTTC.

The rearrangement uses TRBV27 and TRBJ2-2, with TRBD2 identical over 10 bases. The CDR3 sequence is 13 residues long. Germline V lookup: CDR1 MNHEY, CDR2 SMNVEV (reference sequence). With V trimmed by 7 bases and J by 6 bases, 2 bases remained unmatched. CDR3 bases: TGTGCCAGCACCAGCGGGGGGGCCGGGGAGCTGTTTTTT. The encoded protein is CASTSGGAGELFF.

The chain recombines TRBV5-1 with TRBJ1-6, with 7 bases lining up with TRBD1. The CDR3 has 15 residues. V dropped 4 bases and J dropped 5; count of bases not matched to a gene: 6. Germline lookup yields CDR1 SGHRS and CDR2 YFSETQ. As DNA, the CDR3 is TGCGCCAGCAGCCCTCGACAGGGTGATAATTCACCCCTCCACTTT. Translated, it gives CASSPRQGDNSPLHF.

V gene TRBV6-4 combines with J gene TRBJ1-1; TRBD1 is a possible D gene (6 bases). CDR3 length: 15 amino acids. The V gene's germline CDR1 is MRHNA and CDR2 SNTAGT. Trimming took 0 bases from V and 4 from J, leaving 12 bases between them. CDR3 residues: CASSDSPDRSTEAFF. CDR3 nucleotides: TGTGCCAGCAGTGACTCCCCTGACAGGTCCACTGAAGCTTTCTTT.

The V and J genes are TRBV2 and TRBJ1-5, with D tentatively TRBD1 (5 bases). This CDR3 comprises 16 residues. V lost 2 bases, J lost 5 bases, and 16 bases lay in between. Germline CDR1 SNHLY, CDR2 FYNNEI. The CDR3 protein is CASSERGGRRDQPQHF. DNA of the CDR3: TGTGCCAGCAGTGAAAGGGGAGGACGCCGGGATCAGCCCCAGCATTTT.

The rearrangement links TRBV6-1 to TRBJ2-2; 8 bases are shared with TRBD1. The V gene end was trimmed by 4 bases and the J gene end by 4 bases; junction bases not matched to a gene: 11. This CDR3 is 17 amino acids long. Germline lookup yields CDR1 MNHNS and CDR2 SASEGT. This chain's CDR3 is CASSAPAGGAGTGELFF. The CDR3 DNA follows: TGTGCCAGCAGTGCGCCAGCAGGGGGCGCTGGCACCGGGGAGCTGTTTTTT.

The V and J genes are TRBV12-5 and TRBJ2-5; 7 nucleotides line up with TRBD1. Germline V gene data show CDR1 as LGHNT and CDR2 as FRNRAP. The CDR3 totals 12 residues. The CDR3 region is CAKDRKGETQYF. The DNA for the CDR3 is TGTGCCAAGGACAGGAAGGGAGAGACCCAGTACTTC.

The chain couples TRBV27 to TRBJ1-6; D unresolved. The V gene lost 0 bases and the J gene lost 5 bases, with 5 bases spanning the gap. This CDR3 is 14 amino acids long. The germline CDR1 and CDR2 sequences are MNHEY and SMNVEV (reference sequence). CDR3 DNA: TGTGCCAGCAGTTTATCGGGCCATAATTCACCCCTCCACTTT. It translates to CASSLSGHNSPLHF.